The 14 T cell receptor beta chains presented below share a single source sample, sequenced in a study of shared clonotypes between healthy human individuals. Here immunoSEQ multiplex PCR was the method, and the copy in TCRdb shows in-frame clones only, minus some. The table shows fewer than 700,000 clones, with around three quarters occurring only once. Sequencing was performed on PBMCs. The receptors come from a woman aged 40 to 50 in good health. Some clones in this sample may be carry-over from other donors' samples.

J is TRBJ1-1 and V is TRBV19; the D is unclear. Per the germline V gene, CDR1 is LNHDA and CDR2 is SQIVND (reference sequence). The ends were cut back, 2 bases at V and 4 bases at J, with 11 bases in the middle. The CDR3 runs 14 residues. CDR3 sequence (DNA): TGTGCCAGTAGTATAAGGGTCCAGTCCACTGAAGCTTTCTTT. Translation gives CASSIRVQSTEAFF. Together with reference TRBV19 and TRBJ1-1, the CDR3 gives the full variable domain: DGGITQSPKYLFRKEGQNVTLSCEQNLNHDAMYWYRQDPGQGLRLIYYSQIVNDFQKGDIAEGYSVSREKKESFPLTVTSAQKNPTAFYLCASSIRVQSTEAFFGQGTRLTVV.

The chain carries TRBV9 and TRBJ2-7; 9 bases line up with TRBD1. Trimming cost V 3 bases and J 7 bases; bases outside gene matches: 8. CDR1 and CDR2 (germline): SGDLS, YYNGEE. The CDR3 runs 14 residues. DNA for the CDR3: TGTGCCAGCAGCGAGGGACAGGGCGGAAAGGAGCAGTACTTC. Protein sequence: CASSEGQGGKEQYF.

This clone was seen a handful of times. The rearrangement links TRBV15 to TRBJ2-7; D perhaps matches TRBD2 (5 bases). V was clipped by 0 bases and J by 5 bases, with 14 bases between them. The CDR3 loop spans 15 amino acids. The germline gives CDR1 LNHNV, CDR2 YYDKDF (reference sequence). CDR3 sequence: CATSRDWAGGNEQYF. CDR3 DNA: TGTGCCACCAGCAGAGATTGGGCAGGAGGCAACGAGCAGTACTTC.

The gene calls are TRBV9 and TRBJ1-2, with D perhaps TRBD1 (5 bases). Trimming pared 1 base from V and 8 bases from J, leaving 9 bases between. The CDR3 has 12 amino acids. Germline CDR1 and CDR2: SGDLS and YYNGEE. CDR3 sequence (DNA): TGTGCCAGCAGCGTAATGGGGGGAGGCTACACCTTC. Its protein product is CASSVMGGGYTF.

Remarks on this clone: Just one base apart from a much larger clone, this may be a read error. The rearrangement joins TRBV4-1 to TRBJ2-1; 13 bases map to TRBD2. This CDR3 contains 16 residues. The V gene's germline CDR1 is MGHRA and CDR2 YSYEKL. V lost 1 base, J lost 4 bases, and 1 base stayed unmatched. CDR3 amino acids: CASSQGTSGGYNEQFF. The CDR3 DNA reads TGCGCCAGCAGCCAAGGGACTAGCGGGGGATACAATGAGCAGTTCTTC.

This clone appeared once. V gene TRBV28 combines with J gene TRBJ1-1; D call uncertain. The V end was cut by 7 bases, the J end by 7 bases, with 10 bases between. Germline V CDR1 and CDR2: MDHEN, SYDVKM. The length of the CDR3 is 11 residues. The chain's CDR3 is CASIRLDEAFF. CDR3 in DNA: TGTGCCAGCATCAGGTTGGATGAAGCTTTCTTT.

V and J are TRBV2 and TRBJ1-3; 8 positions agree with TRBD1. The CDR3 is made up of 16 amino acids. In germline, CDR1 is SNHLY, CDR2 FYNNEI. V gave up 6 bases and J gave up 0 bases; unmatched junction bases: 7. CDR3 DNA: TGTGCCAGCAGGCGGACAGGGTTTTCCTCTGGAAACACCATATATTTT. It encodes CASRRTGFSSGNTIYF.

The chain recombines TRBV28 with TRBJ2-2, with 10 bases aligning to TRBD2. The CDR3 covers 15 residues. Germline CDR1 reads MDHEN; CDR2 reads SYDVKM. The J segment lost 7 bases and the V segment lost 2 bases, leaving 4 bases of the junction unmatched. The CDR3, as DNA: TGTGCCAGCAGTTTACAGCGGGAGGGTCTCGGGGAGCTGTTTTTT. It encodes CASSLQREGLGELFF.

This clone has just one count. V gene TRBV19 combines with J gene TRBJ1-5; D uncertain. V gave up 4 bases and J gave up 5 bases, with 12 bases separating them. CDR1 and CDR2 (germline): LNHDA, SQIVND (reference sequence). The CDR3 loop spans 14 amino acids. The CDR3 loop reads CASSNGRIYQPQHF. The DNA of the CDR3 is TGTGCCAGTAGTAACGGTAGGATATATCAGCCCCAGCATTTT. The full variable domain, its missing parts supplied by reference TRBV19 and TRBJ1-5, is DGGITQSPKYLFRKEGQNVTLSCEQNLNHDAMYWYRQDPGQGLRLIYYSQIVNDFQKGDIAEGYSVSREKKESFPLTVTSAQKNPTAFYLCASSNGRIYQPQHFGDGTRLSIL.

This clone was seen only once. This chain links TRBV27 with TRBJ1-3, with D unclear. Germline assignment: CDR1 MNHEY and CDR2 SMNVEV (reference sequence). Trimming took 4 bases from V and 0 from J, leaving 7 bases between them. The CDR3 spans 14 residues. The CDR3 here is CASSSRASGNTIYF. The CDR3, as DNA: TGTGCCAGCAGTTCGCGTGCCTCTGGAAACACCATATATTTT.

The chain couples TRBV19 to TRBJ2-3; 10 bases align to TRBD2. The CDR3 consists of 18 residues. The ends lost 4 bases at V and 5 bases at J; junction bases unmatched: 15. Germline V CDR1 and CDR2: LNHDA, SQIVND (reference sequence). This chain's CDR3 is CASSNPTVLAGVEDTQYF. DNA for the CDR3: TGTGCCAGTAGTAACCCCACAGTTCTAGCGGGAGTTGAAGATACGCAGTATTTT.

This clone is a singleton in its sample. CDR3 region: CASSSTVSNEKLFF. CDR3 DNA sequence: TGTGCCAGCAGCTCGACAGTATCTAATGAAAAACTGTTTTTT. V gene TRBV5-6 combines with J gene TRBJ1-4, with TRBD1 as a possible D gene (5 bases). The CDR3 totals 14 residues. V lost 3 bases and J lost 3, with 9 bases in between. CDR1 SGHDT and CDR2 YYEEEE come from the germline V gene. Drawing the rest from reference TRBV5-6 and TRBJ1-4, the complete variable domain is DAGVTQSPTHLIKTRGQQVTLRCSPKSGHDTVSWYQQALGQGPQFIFQYYEEEERQRGNFPDRFSGHQFPNYSSELNVNALLLGDSALYLCASSSTVSNEKLFFGSGTQLSVL.

J is TRBJ1-5 and V is TRBV2; D may be TRBD1 (5 bases). CDR1 SNHLY and CDR2 FYNNEI come from the germline V gene. This CDR3 has 15 residues. Trimming shortened V by 8 bases and J by 4 bases, and 18 bases separated the two germline ends. The CDR3 region is CASGPPQGPNQPQHF. The CDR3, as DNA: TGTGCCAGCGGCCCCCCCCAGGGTCCGAATCAGCCCCAGCATTTT.

The chain joins TRBV11-2 to TRBJ2-7; D perhaps matches TRBD1 (5 bases). The CDR3 runs 14 residues. Trimming cost V 2 bases and J 4 bases, with 12 bases left between them. CDR1 and CDR2 from the germline V gene are SGHAT and FQNNGV. CDR3 bases: TGTGCCAGCAGCTTAAGGTGGGGCACGTACGAGCAGTACTTC. Its translation is CASSLRWGTYEQYF.